This T cell receptor (beta chain) was sequenced during a study of shared clonotypes between healthy human individuals. At the level of the study: The cohort had two women and a few men, ages 18 to 49.

Terminally differentiated effector memory CD45RA+ cells were excluded from the naive CD8 cells, which were CD45RO-negative and positively selected for CCR7. Points from the study as a whole: The donor pool, a small one, limited the genetic and exposure-history diversity represented. Larger estimated richness was generally seen in naive subsets than in memory subsets.

Measured with immunoSEQ multiplex PCR; TCRdb has only the in-frame clones, and not every one. The sample carries 1.5 million to 2.5 million clones, approximately 95% recorded once. To note about this clone: No antigen is known for it.

CDR3 length equals 13 residues. The germline gives CDR1 MNHEY, CDR2 SMNVEV (reference sequence). V was clipped by 1 base and J by 5 bases, with 8 bases between them. This chain uses TRBV27 with TRBJ2-5, with D unclear. The TCR comes from a man between 18 and 29 years old in good health. Sequencing was carried out using naive CD8+ T cells sorted from blood. The CDR3 DNA reads as TGTGCCAGCAGTTTATTACATGACGAGACCCAGTACTTC. This encodes CASSLLHDETQYF.